The source of this T cell receptor (beta chain) is a study of glioma-infiltrating T cells. Amplification of TCR alpha and beta CDR3 regions from RNA used iRepertoire nested multiplex PCR. Each CDR3 protein is one row after TCRdb ran MiXCR on the multiplex PCR reads. The sample holds 170,000 or so distinct CDR3 sequences, around 42% seen once. Study-wide findings and caveats: Non-neoplastic patients had below-expected tissue-blood divergence, while all gliomas exceeded expectation. Tissue and blood shared very few CDR3 sequences.

Comment on this clonotype: The antigen is not known.

The sample comprised glioma tissue, nonneoplastic brain tissue, or PBMCs (not recorded which). The clonotype was recovered from a human donor with low-grade glioma or glioblastoma, undergoing nonglioma brain surgery, or in good health (not recorded which).

The CDR3 nucleotides are TGTGCCAGCAGTCAGACGGCTCAAGAGACCCAGTACTTC. Its translation: CASSQTAQETQYF. This sequence joins TRBV2 and TRBJ2-5; D is unresolved. Germline CDR1 and CDR2: SNHLY and FYNNEI. V dropped 5 bases and J dropped 2 bases, with 9 bases sitting between them. There are 13 residues in the CDR3. The whole variable domain, remainder taken from reference TRBV2 and TRBJ2-5, is EPEVTQTPSHQVTQMGQEVILRCVPISNHLYFYWYRQILGQKVEFLVSFYNNEISEKSEIFDDQFSVERPDGSNFTLKIRSTKLEDSAMYFCASSQTAQETQYFGPGTRLLVL.